Below are 21 T cell receptor beta chains sequenced from a single sample in a study of shared clonotypes between healthy human individuals. CD45RO-negative, CCR7-positively selected cells formed the naive CD8 fraction, excluding terminally differentiated effector memory CD45RA+ cells. Clones were sequenced by immunoSEQ multiplex PCR, and TCRdb holds only the in-frame ones, with some missing. This sample yields more than 550,000 clones, of which roughly nine tenths are seen a single time; approximately 24% belongs to the top ten. The specimen sequenced was naive CD8+ T cells sorted from blood. The receptors here all came from a man aged 25-45 years in good health.

V usage is TRBV7-6 and J usage is TRBJ2-1; possibly TRBD2 for D (5 bases). The CDR3 spans 17 residues. Germline V gene data show CDR1 as SGHVS and CDR2 as FNYEAQ. Deletions cut 0 bases from V and 3 bases from J, with 15 bases between. The CDR3 DNA follows: TGTGCCAGCAGCTTAGCTAGTGACGACGCGGGCTACAATGAGCAGTTCTTC. This encodes CASSLASDDAGYNEQFF.

The DNA for the CDR3 is TGCGCCAGCAGCCAAGAAACGGGGGCCCAAGAGACCCAGTACTTC. Protein sequence: CASSQETGAQETQYF. V is TRBV4-1 and J is TRBJ2-5, with D tentatively TRBD1 or TRBD2 (6 bases each). CDR3 length: 15 residues. The germline CDR1 and CDR2 sequences are MGHRA and YSYEKL. Trimming left V 0 bases short and J 1 base short, with 9 bases between.

The chain carries TRBV12-5 and TRBJ2-1; 10 bases are shared with TRBD2. V shed 7 bases and J 12 bases; nucleotides not matched to a gene: 18. The V gene's germline CDR1 is LGHNT and CDR2 FRNRAP. CDR3 size: 16 residues. CDR3 residues: CASASLSGRAVYGQFF. Written as DNA, the CDR3 is TGTGCTAGTGCCTCTCTCAGCGGGAGGGCAGTCTATGGGCAGTTCTTC.

The V call is TRBV10-3, the J call TRBJ2-1, with D possibly called TRBD1 or TRBD2 (7 bases each). Germline V CDR1 and CDR2: ENHRY, SYGVKD. The CDR3 covers 14 residues. With 0 bases removed from V and 14 bases from J, the gap between germline ends came to 17 bases. CDR3 in DNA: TGTGCCATCAGTGAGTCTGACAGGGAGGGGAGCAAGTTCTTC. Protein sequence: CAISESDREGSKFF.

The table lists this clone with a count of one. This chain links TRBV4-1 with TRBJ1-4, with 12 bases lining up with TRBD1. With 9 bases clipped from V and 2 bases from J, the junction kept 10 bases outside the gene matches. The CDR3 runs to 17 residues. CDR1 and CDR2 from the germline V gene are MGHRA and YSYEKL. DNA for the CDR3: TGCGCCAGTTACTCCGGGACAGGGGGCATCACTAATGAAAAACTGTTTTTT. It is translated as CASYSGTGGITNEKLFF.

As concerns this clone: Other DNA variants within this sample encode the same CDR3. CDR3 protein: CASSLWTSGTDTQYF. CDR3 DNA: TGTGCCAGCAGTTTATGGACTAGTGGCACAGATACGCAGTATTTT. The V call is TRBV27, the J call TRBJ2-3, with 7 bases that match TRBD2. Trimming cost V 1 base and J 1 base; bases outside gene matches: 2. This CDR3 spans 15 amino acids. Germline CDR1 and CDR2: MNHEY and SMNVEV (reference sequence).

The genes are TRBV29-1 and TRBJ2-2; 12 nucleotides line up with TRBD2. The CDR3 length is 17 residues. V dropped 6 bases and J dropped 7; count of bases not matched to a gene: 15. Germline V lookup: CDR1 SQVTM, CDR2 ANQGSEA. CDR3 loop: CSVISDLAGGPGGELFF. In nucleotides, the CDR3 is TGCAGCGTAATCAGCGATCTAGCGGGAGGGCCAGGCGGGGAGCTGTTTTTT.

CDR3 residues: CAWNTGGLEAFF. The CDR3 DNA reads TGTGCCTGGAATACAGGGGGCCTTGAAGCTTTCTTT. The V gene is TRBV30, the J gene TRBJ1-1, with TRBD1 matching over 9 bases. The germline CDR1 and CDR2 sequences are GTSNPN and SVGIG (reference sequence). After removal of 4 bases from V and 7 bases from J, the junction contained 4 bases not matched to a gene. CDR3 length: 12 amino acids.

The J gene is TRBJ2-7, the V gene TRBV9; the match to TRBD2 covers 8 bases. Germline-derived CDR1 and CDR2 are SGDLS and YYNGEE. This CDR3 has 14 residues. V was pared by 4 bases and J by 2 bases, with 5 bases of the junction left unmatched. The CDR3 spells CASSPGLAAYEQYF. In DNA form, the CDR3 reads TGTGCCAGCAGCCCTGGACTAGCAGCCTACGAGCAGTACTTC.

The chain recombines TRBV7-8 with TRBJ1-1; possibly TRBD1 for D (6 bases). Germline V CDR1 and CDR2: SGHVS, FQNEAQ. Trimming cost V 4 bases and J 7 bases, with 10 bases left between them. This CDR3 is 12 amino acids long. The CDR3 DNA is TGTGCCAGCAGCTCGGACAGCATTGAAGCTTTCTTT. As protein: CASSSDSIEAFF.

The chain combines TRBV10-2 with TRBJ2-7, with D uncertain. Germline assignment: CDR1 WSHSY and CDR2 SAAADI. The CDR3 is made up of 14 amino acids. V lost 5 bases to trimming and J lost 2 bases, with 13 bases between them. CDR3 protein: CASSPTDAAYEQYF. The CDR3 coding sequence is TGCGCCAGCAGTCCTACAGACGCAGCCTACGAGCAGTACTTC.

The V gene is TRBV27, the J gene TRBJ2-3; D remains unclear. This CDR3 has 14 amino acids. The V and J ends lost 4 bases and 5 bases respectively, with 13 bases between them. Germline CDR1 MNHEY, CDR2 SMNVEV (reference sequence). CDR3: CASSSPGPGDTQYF. CDR3 nucleotides: TGTGCCAGCAGTTCGCCCGGGCCCGGAGATACGCAGTATTTT.

This rearrangement joins TRBV11-2 to TRBJ2-7; tentatively, D is TRBD2 (5 bases). Trimming took off 5 bases at V and 5 bases at J, with 13 bases between the two ends. CDR3 length: 13 amino acids. The germline CDR1 and CDR2 sequences are SGHAT and FQNNGV. The CDR3 region has the DNA TGTGCCAGCAGCCAGTCGGGGATCCACGAGCAGTACTTC. As protein: CASSQSGIHEQYF.

The chain carries TRBV5-6 and TRBJ2-5; 10 bases align to TRBD1. CDR1 is SGHDT, CDR2 YYEEEE, per germline. The CDR3 covers 15 residues. V lost 2 bases, J lost 5 bases, and 6 bases stayed unmatched. The CDR3 reads CASSLGQGVSETQYF. The CDR3 nucleotides are TGTGCCAGCAGCTTAGGACAGGGGGTTTCGGAGACCCAGTACTTC.

The CDR3 is CASSLSSGTGTYANEKLFF. The CDR3 nucleotides read TGTGCCAGCAGCTTAAGTTCGGGGACAGGGACTTACGCTAATGAAAAACTGTTTTTT. The gene calls are TRBV7-9 and TRBJ1-4; 9 bases match TRBD1. The CDR3 runs to 19 residues. The V and J ends lost 2 bases and 3 bases, in that order; junction bases with no gene match: 13. CDR1 SEHNR and CDR2 FQNEAQ come from the germline V gene (reference sequence).

The genes are TRBV18 and TRBJ2-1; D uncertain. There are 14 residues in the CDR3. With 0 bases removed from V and 3 bases from J, the gap between germline ends came to 6 bases. CDR1 and CDR2 from the germline V gene are KGHSH and LQKENI. This CDR3 reads CASSPPGNYNEQFF. The CDR3 nucleotides read TGTGCCAGCTCACCACCTGGGAACTACAATGAGCAGTTCTTC.

The chain links TRBV7-8 to TRBJ2-2; either TRBD1 or TRBD2 may fit D (6 bases each). The V end was cut by 5 bases, the J end by 4 bases, with 23 bases between. Germline CDR1 SGHVS, CDR2 FQNEAQ. This CDR3 region has 18 residues. CDR3 bases: TGTGCCAGCAGCCCCAGTTGGGAAGGGGGGACGAGCACCGGGGAGCTGTTTTTT. It yields the protein CASSPSWEGGTSTGELFF.

This chain uses TRBV9 with TRBJ2-6; 7 bases are a match to TRBD1. CDR1 and CDR2 from the germline V gene are SGDLS and YYNGEE. The CDR3 runs 19 residues. Germline trimming cut 1 base from V and 0 bases from J; bases unmatched to any gene: 10. The CDR3 protein is CASSVRDRAGSSGANVLTF. For the CDR3, the DNA is TGTGCCAGCAGCGTACGAGACAGGGCAGGAAGCTCTGGGGCCAACGTCCTGACTTTC.

The rearrangement uses TRBV5-1 and TRBJ1-1; TRBD1 matches at 7 bases. This CDR3 has 17 residues. Germline values: CDR1 SGHRS, CDR2 YFSETQ. V lost 4 bases and J lost 1; bases outside the gene matches: 13. The CDR3 DNA reads TGCGCCAGCAGCACCGCCGTGACAGGGAATCCGAACACTGAAGCTTTCTTT. Translating it yields CASSTAVTGNPNTEAFF.

J is TRBJ2-3 and V is TRBV2; D not certain. Per the germline V gene, CDR1 is SNHLY and CDR2 is FYNNEI. Trimming stripped 3 bases from V and 4 bases from J, with 5 bases between. The CDR3 is 12 residues long. The CDR3 reads CASSDRADTQYF. Written as DNA, the CDR3 is TGTGCCAGCAGTGATAGGGCAGATACGCAGTATTTT. Filled out from reference TRBV2 and TRBJ2-3, the complete variable domain reads EPEVTQTPSHQVTQMGQEVILRCVPISNHLYFYWYRQILGQKVEFLVSFYNNEISEKSEIFDDQFSVERPDGSNFTLKIRSTKLEDSAMYFCASSDRADTQYFGPGTRLTVL.

The CDR3 region is CASSQTAWGNTEAFF. The CDR3 nucleotides are TGTGCCAGCAGCCAGACGGCCTGGGGGAACACTGAAGCTTTCTTT. The V gene is TRBV4-2, the J gene TRBJ1-1, with D hard to call. This CDR3 comprises 15 residues. With 3 bases removed from V and 1 base from J, the gap between germline ends came to 12 bases. The germline CDR1 and CDR2 sequences are LGHNA and YNFKEQ.